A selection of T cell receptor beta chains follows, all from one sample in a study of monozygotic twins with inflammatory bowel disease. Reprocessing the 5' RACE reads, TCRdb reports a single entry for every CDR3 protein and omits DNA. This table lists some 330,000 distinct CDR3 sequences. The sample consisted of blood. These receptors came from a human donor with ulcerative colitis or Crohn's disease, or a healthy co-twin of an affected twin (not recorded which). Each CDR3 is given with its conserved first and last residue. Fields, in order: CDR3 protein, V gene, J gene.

CASSLAMESGGYTF	TRBV5-1	TRBJ1-2
CASSLVVISSNNEQFF	TRBV7-8	TRBJ2-1
CASSLAMGAGETQYF	TRBV7-9	TRBJ2-5
CAWSVSQADTQYF	TRBV30	TRBJ2-3
CASSYRGGQGDEQFF	TRBV6-2/TRBV6-3	TRBJ2-1
CASSQGIQETQYF	TRBV7-2	TRBJ2-5
CASSPHRQGGRTDTQYF	TRBV7-2	TRBJ2-3
CASSQPRQGPYEQYF	TRBV3-1	TRBJ2-7
CASRGGLTNTEAFF	TRBV4-3	TRBJ1-1
CSGGRQETQYF	TRBV20-1	TRBJ2-5
CASSLASSGSVEQFF	TRBV7-9	TRBJ2-1
CASSQTGTGVLRGQFF	TRBV4-3	TRBJ2-1
CASSEDRAAGELFF	TRBV2	TRBJ2-2
CAISESMGNSPLHF	TRBV10-3	TRBJ1-6
CASSRVGGSIKTGELFF	TRBV7-6	TRBJ2-2
CSAPISSGNTIYF	TRBV20-1	TRBJ1-3
CASGTRGGEETQYF	TRBV28	TRBJ2-5
CASSQRRGKGRVHMEDSTDTQYF	TRBV13	TRBJ2-3
CASSSMTVSYEQYF	TRBV12-3/TRBV12-4	TRBJ2-7
CASSLALAGDEQFF	TRBV7-2	TRBJ2-1
CASSPWTSGRDEQYF	TRBV12-3/TRBV12-4	TRBJ2-7
CASSSQLGTEAFF	TRBV7-2	TRBJ1-1
CASNQGAADTLHF	TRBV5-1	TRBJ1-6
CSVDGVGTGELFF	TRBV29-1	TRBJ2-2
CASSKRGQGGPEAFF	TRBV5-1	TRBJ1-1
CASRTGGFGQPQHF	TRBV6-1	TRBJ1-5
CASSRINPGASTDTQYF	TRBV5-5	TRBJ2-3
CSAEGGARSPLHF	TRBV20-1	TRBJ1-6
CASSQKLAVPNTGELFF	TRBV4-2	TRBJ2-2
CASSVEAGGSGKLFF	TRBV9	TRBJ2-2
CASSLSTSDSREQFF	TRBV4-3	TRBJ2-1
CASRIAGGPPDTQYF	TRBV6-1	TRBJ2-3
CASRRRDSLDEQYF	TRBV21-1	TRBJ2-7
CSAPRDSGTQYF	TRBV29-1	TRBJ2-5
CASRLKNALYNEQFF	TRBV19	TRBJ2-1
CAWSMEGNTIYF	TRBV30	TRBJ1-3
CASSQTVTGRFGYTF	TRBV4-3	TRBJ1-2
CAISPGGEGNYEQYF	TRBV10-3	TRBJ2-7